These 20 T cell receptor beta chains were all obtained from the same sample, sequenced in a study of OX40 agonist ivuxolimab in advanced cancers. Method: immunoSEQ multiplex PCR; TCRdb's copy keeps in-frame clones and lacks some. This sample has 50,000 or so clones, with 84% found just once. The specimen was CD4+ or CD8+ T cells sorted from blood, collected in a trial of the OX40 agonist ivuxolimab. Receptors were obtained from an adult with an advanced solid tumor such as melanoma, head and neck, liver or kidney cancer.

The V and J genes are TRBV28 and TRBJ2-3, with TRBD2 matching over 8 bases. Germline V gene data show CDR1 as MDHEN and CDR2 as SYDVKM. This CDR3 is 17 amino acids long. With 5 bases clipped from V and 1 base from J, the junction kept 11 bases outside the gene matches. This CDR3 reads CASSISGASFGTDTQYF. The CDR3 DNA sequence: TGTGCCAGCAGTATTAGCGGGGCCAGTTTCGGCACAGATACGCAGTATTTT.

The gene calls are TRBV28 and TRBJ2-5; D remains unclear. The end of the DNA fits TRBJ2-7 better, so the J call may be wrong. Germline loops: CDR1 MDHEN, CDR2 SYDVKM. The CDR3 has 13 residues. CDR3: CASSFSSSYEQYF. CDR3 DNA sequence: TGTGCCAGCAGTTTCAGCAGCTCCTACGAGCAGTACTTC.

The count of this clone is one. The sample has other DNA sequences that encode this CDR3 too. This rearrangement joins TRBV28 to TRBJ1-1, with D maybe TRBD1 (5 bases). CDR3 length: 13 amino acids. Germline CDR1 and CDR2: MDHEN and SYDVKM. Between the trimmed V and J ends, which lost 3 bases and 1 base, there was a span of 6 bases. CDR3 in amino acids: CASSLGRNTEAFF. The CDR3, as DNA: TGTGCCAGCAGTTTGGGGCGGAACACTGAAGCTTTCTTT. Combining the CDR3 with reference TRBV28 and TRBJ1-1 gives the whole variable domain DVKVTQSSRYLVKRTGEKVFLECVQDMDHENMFWYRQDPGLGLRLIYFSYDVKMKEKGDIPEGYSVSREKKERFSLILESASTNQTSMYLCASSLGRNTEAFFGQGTRLTVV.

The chain carries TRBV11-2 and TRBJ2-5; D remains unclear. The germline V gene encodes CDR1 SGHAT and CDR2 FQNNGV. The V end was cut by 1 base, the J end by 5 bases, with 11 bases between. This CDR3 region has 14 residues. The CDR3: CASSLVQADETQYF. CDR3 nucleotides: TGTGCCAGCAGCTTAGTGCAGGCGGACGAGACCCAGTACTTC. The full variable domain, rest sourced from reference TRBV11-2 and TRBJ2-5, is EAGVAQSPRYKIIEKRQSVAFWCNPISGHATLYWYQQILGQGPKLLIQFQNNGVVDDSQLPKDRFSAERLKGVDSTLKIQPAKLEDSAVYLCASSLVQADETQYFGPGTRLLVL.

This rearrangement joins TRBV7-2 to TRBJ2-3, with D possibly matching TRBD1 (5 bases). This CDR3 spans 14 amino acids. The germline V gene encodes CDR1 SGHTA and CDR2 FQGNSA. Trimming pared 2 bases from V and 3 bases from J, leaving 9 bases between. This CDR3 is CASSLTQGTDTQYF. CDR3 bases: TGTGCCAGCAGCTTAACCCAGGGTACAGATACGCAGTATTTT.

The CDR3 spells CASSKSPEGQPQHF. CDR3 nucleotides: TGTGCCAGCAGCAAGTCCCCTGAGGGTCAGCCCCAGCATTTT. The chain has TRBV21-1 and TRBJ1-5. TRBV21-1 is annotated as a pseudogene. The CDR3 spans 14 residues.

The CDR3 region has the DNA TGTGCCAGCTTAGGAGGTACCTATGGCTACACCTTC. Translating gives CASLGGTYGYTF. This chain joins TRBV19 and TRBJ1-2; D is undetermined. CDR3 size: 12 residues. Trimming shortened V by 9 bases and J by 4 bases, and 12 bases separated the two germline ends. In germline, CDR1 is LNHDA, CDR2 SQIVND (reference sequence).

This clone was found once. The V call is TRBV18, the J call TRBJ2-7; D unresolved. The V gene's germline CDR1 is KGHSH and CDR2 LQKENI. This CDR3 comprises 15 residues. Trimming stripped 2 bases from V and 0 bases from J, with 11 bases between. The CDR3 spells CASSPRGRSSYEQYF. The CDR3 DNA is TGTGCCAGCTCACCAAGAGGTCGAAGCTCCTACGAGCAGTACTTC. Complete variable domain (other parts from reference TRBV18 and TRBJ2-7): NAGVMQNPRHLVRRRGQEARLRCSPMKGHSHVYWYRQLPEEGLKFMVYLQKENIIDESGMPKERFSAEFPKEGPSILRIQQVVRGDSAAYFCASSPRGRSSYEQYFGPGTRLTVT.

The table lists this clone with a few counts. CDR3 amino acids: CASSSPGQVTGELFF. The CDR3 nucleotides read TGTGCCAGCAGCTCTCCGGGACAGGTCACCGGGGAGCTGTTTTTT. The gene calls are TRBV7-3 and TRBJ2-2; the match to TRBD1 covers 8 bases. From germline, CDR1 is SGHTA and CDR2 FQGTGA. Trimming cost V 4 bases and J 4 bases; bases outside gene matches: 5. This CDR3 has 15 amino acids.

This chain uses TRBV7-2 with TRBJ2-1; TRBD2 matches at 11 bases. Germline values: CDR1 SGHTA, CDR2 FQGNSA. The CDR3 covers 16 residues. Unmatched junction bases numbered 8, after V lost 5 bases and J lost 5 bases. CDR3 nucleotide sequence: TGTGCCAGCAGCGAGCCTCTAGCGGGGGGACACAATGAGCAGTTCTTC. This gives the protein CASSEPLAGGHNEQFF.

This clone was seen only once. The chain carries TRBV7-3 and TRBJ2-5, with a weak D call TRBD1 (7 bases). Near its end, the DNA agrees better with TRBJ2-7, so the J call may be wrong. Germline loops: CDR1 SGHTA, CDR2 FQGTGA. This CDR3 contains 17 residues. The DNA of the CDR3 is TGTGCCAGCAGCTTAAGGTGGCGGGACAGCGACCCCTACGAGCAGTACTTC. This sequence encodes CASSLRWRDSDPYEQYF.

The V call is TRBV7-9, the J call TRBJ2-7; 7 bases fit TRBD2. Germline V CDR1 and CDR2: SEHNR, FQNEAQ (reference sequence). J lost 0 bases, V lost 2 bases, and 7 bases had no gene match. This CDR3 has 16 residues. This CDR3 is CASSLIPGGSSYEQYF. The CDR3 nucleotides read TGTGCCAGCAGCTTAATTCCCGGGGGGTCCTCCTACGAGCAGTACTTC.

The chain employs TRBV11-2 and TRBJ2-4; possibly TRBD1 or TRBD2 for D (5 bases each). Trimming removed 6 bases from V and 6 bases from J, with 21 bases in between. Looked up from germline, CDR1 is SGHAT and CDR2 is FQNNGV. The CDR3 length is 16 residues. The CDR3 reads CASRPETGGGLNIQYF. The CDR3 nucleotides read TGTGCCAGCAGGCCTGAAACAGGAGGAGGATTAAACATTCAGTACTTC.

The rearrangement joins TRBV5-1 to TRBJ2-1; D is undetermined. Trimming pared 4 bases from V and 0 bases from J, leaving 11 bases between. CDR1 and CDR2 (germline): SGHRS, YFSETQ. CDR3 length equals 15 residues. CDR3 nucleotide sequence: TGCGCCAGCAGCCCTGGGTGGACCTCCTACAATGAGCAGTTCTTC. Residues: CASSPGWTSYNEQFF.

V and J are TRBV2 and TRBJ1-1; 7 positions match TRBD1. The length of the CDR3 is 14 residues. Germline trimming cut 4 bases from V and 7 bases from J; bases unmatched to any gene: 9. Germline V lookup: CDR1 SNHLY, CDR2 FYNNEI. The CDR3 sequence is CASSATGAILEAFF. The CDR3 nucleotides are TGTGCCAGCAGTGCAACAGGGGCCATTCTTGAAGCTTTCTTT.

The J gene is TRBJ1-4, the V gene TRBV6-1; no clear D gene. V was pared by 4 bases and J by 1 base, with 10 bases between. This CDR3 comprises 15 residues. Germline V gives CDR1 MNHNS, CDR2 SASEGT. The CDR3 region is CASSGRLETNEKLFF. Written as DNA, the CDR3 is TGTGCCAGCAGTGGCCGACTTGAAACTAATGAAAAACTGTTTTTT.

V is TRBV27 and J is TRBJ2-1; possible D gene TRBD2, 6 bases. V lost 6 bases and J lost 2, with 17 bases in between. Germline V gene data show CDR1 as MNHEY and CDR2 as SMNVEV (reference sequence). The CDR3 runs 16 residues. The CDR3 protein is CASSPLRGGAYNEQFF. CDR3 sequence (DNA): TGTGCCAGCAGCCCTCTTAGAGGCGGGGCCTACAATGAGCAGTTCTTC.

The chain uses TRBV11-2 and TRBJ2-2, with D unresolved. Germline-derived CDR1 and CDR2 are SGHAT and FQNNGV. Trimming left V 2 bases short and J 0 bases short, with 7 bases between. The length of the CDR3 is 15 residues. CDR3 DNA: TGTGCCAGCAGCTTATCAGTCGCGAACACCGGGGAGCTGTTTTTT. It is translated as CASSLSVANTGELFF. Filled out from reference TRBV11-2 and TRBJ2-2, the complete variable domain reads EAGVAQSPRYKIIEKRQSVAFWCNPISGHATLYWYQQILGQGPKLLIQFQNNGVVDDSQLPKDRFSAERLKGVDSTLKIQPAKLEDSAVYLCASSLSVANTGELFFGEGSRLTVL.

This clone was observed a handful of times. This chain uses TRBV9 with TRBJ2-1, with a weak D call TRBD2 (6 bases). The germline V and J ends were trimmed by 5 bases and 2 bases, with 23 bases remaining between them. Germline loops: CDR1 SGDLS, CDR2 YYNGEE. The CDR3 loop spans 18 amino acids. CDR3 DNA sequence: TGTGCCAGCAGTGATACTAGCCCGAGGGGCTTAACCTACAATGAGCAGTTCTTC. It codes for CASSDTSPRGLTYNEQFF.

A single count supports this clone. V and J are TRBV19 and TRBJ2-6, with TRBD2 matching 8 bases. The CDR3 is made up of 19 amino acids. The V gene's germline CDR1 is LNHDA and CDR2 SQIVND (reference sequence). J gave up 11 bases and V 4 bases, and 22 bases lay outside the gene matches. For the CDR3, the DNA is TGTGCCAGTAGTACTGGCCGGGGGGGGGCGACCTCCTACCCCGACGTCCTGACTTTC. Translation: CASSTGRGGATSYPDVLTF.